The entry below describes one T cell receptor beta chain. The antigen is unknown. This sample was included in a study of cytomegalovirus exposure and HLA in healthy donors. Study-wide results and caveats: The authors confirmed in vitro that a few CMV-associated chains were specific for CMV antigens.

The CDR3 runs 15 residues. J lost 1 base, V lost 5 bases, and 4 bases had no gene match. Germline V gene sequence: CDR1 SGHTA, CDR2 FQGTGA. Sequencing was performed with immunoSEQ multiplex PCR; in TCRdb, only in-frame clones are kept and a portion is missing. Of around 160,000 clones in the sample, roughly 80% were seen once. This clonotype was obtained from a man aged 25 to 40 in good health and CMV-seropositive. The sequenced sample consisted of PBMCs. The chain joins TRBV7-3 to TRBJ1-2; 10 nucleotides agree with TRBD1. This CDR3 reads CASSPGQGGNYGYTF. CDR3 DNA: TGTGCCAGCAGCCCCGGACAGGGGGGTAACTATGGCTACACCTTC.